This T cell receptor (beta chain) was captured by sequencing in a study of T cell changes during pregnancy in multiple sclerosis. Some clones are missing from TCRdb's copy, which holds only in-frame ones; the method was immunoSEQ multiplex PCR. The data show around 68,000 clones, 91% seen once. CDR3 size: 12 residues. Deletions cut 7 bases from V and 0 bases from J, with 4 bases between. Germline V lookup: CDR1 MNHNS, CDR2 SASEGT. The source of this sequence is a female donor in good health, enrolled as a control in a pregnancy study. The sample was peripheral blood, taken in the third trimester of pregnancy. V gene TRBV6-1 combines with J gene TRBJ1-3; D gene ambiguous. The CDR3 reads CASTISGNTIYF. The CDR3 DNA follows: TGTGCCAGCACAATCTCTGGAAACACCATATATTTT.